This is a list of T cell receptor beta chains from one sample in a study of blood T cell repertoires in COVID-19. The data were produced by immunoSEQ multiplex PCR, yet TCRdb's version contains in-frame clones alone and is incomplete. The repertoire has roughly 110,000 clones, roughly nine tenths of them found once; the top ten carry 4.9%. The sequenced sample was peripheral blood. Receptors originate from a man aged 40-49 years with active or convalescent COVID-19. CDR3s include the opening cysteine and the closing phenylalanine or tryptophan. A D gene is named only where the DNA matches it firmly. Size is omitted from some rows. Given values are once, few, many or a class for expanded clones.

J gene: TRBJ2-7; V gene: TRBV28; D gene: TRBD2; clone size: .; CDR3 protein: CASRPAGGDTYEQYF; CDR3 DNA: TGTGCCAGCAGGCCAGCGGGAGGAGATACCTACGAGCAGTACTTC
J gene: TRBJ1-2; V gene: TRBV24-1; D gene: TRBD1; clone size: .; CDR3 protein: CATSDSTTGYGYTF; CDR3 DNA: TGTGCCACCAGTGACTCAACGACAGGGTATGGCTACACCTTC
J gene: TRBJ2-1; V gene: TRBV11-2; D gene: .; clone size: .; CDR3 protein: CASSLDPFGNEQFF; CDR3 DNA: TGTGCCAGCAGCTTAGATCCCTTCGGCAATGAGCAGTTCTTC
J gene: TRBJ1-5; V gene: TRBV7-2; D gene: TRBD1; clone size: .; CDR3 protein: CASSPQGVQPQHF; CDR3 DNA: TGTGCCAGCAGCCCACAGGGGGTTCAGCCCCAGCATTTT
J gene: TRBJ1-1; V gene: TRBV28; D gene: .; clone size: .; CDR3 protein: CASRLTVNTEAFF; CDR3 DNA: TGTGCCAGCAGACTGACAGTGAACACTGAAGCTTTCTTT
J gene: TRBJ1-1; V gene: TRBV18; D gene: .; clone size: .; CDR3 protein: CASSPRVKAGLGEAFF; CDR3 DNA: TGTGCCAGCTCACCGAGGGTGAAAGCGGGTTTGGGGGAAGCTTTCTTT
J gene: TRBJ2-2; V gene: TRBV28; D gene: .; clone size: .; CDR3 protein: CASSFTGIGNGELFF; CDR3 DNA: TGTGCCAGCAGTTTTACAGGGATTGGGAACGGGGAGCTGTTTTTT
J gene: TRBJ2-3; V gene: TRBV12-3/TRBV12-4; D gene: .; clone size: .; CDR3 protein: CASSLVRTDTQYF; CDR3 DNA: TGTGCCAGCAGTTTGGTCCGGACAGATACGCAGTATTTT
J gene: TRBJ2-7; V gene: TRBV6-2/TRBV6-3; D gene: .; clone size: .; CDR3 protein: CASSFYRGSGVARAYEQYF; CDR3 DNA: TGTGCCAGCAGTTTCTACCGGGGGTCGGGGGTGGCGCGGGCCTACGAGCAGTACTTC
J gene: TRBJ1-4; V gene: TRBV7-9; D gene: .; clone size: once; CDR3 protein: CASSPQGNVGEKLFF; CDR3 DNA: TGTGCCAGCAGCCCACAGGGTAACGTAGGTGAAAAACTGTTTTTT
J gene: TRBJ2-7; V gene: TRBV5-1; D gene: TRBD2; clone size: once; CDR3 protein: CASSLGLAELSYEQYF; CDR3 DNA: TGCGCCAGCAGCTTGGGTCTAGCGGAGCTCTCCTACGAGCAGTACTTC
J gene: TRBJ1-5; V gene: TRBV19; D gene: .; clone size: .; CDR3 protein: CASSIGGRWNQPQHF; CDR3 DNA: TGTGCCAGTAGTATCGGGGGGAGGTGGAATCAGCCCCAGCATTTT
J gene: TRBJ1-5; V gene: TRBV6-5; D gene: TRBD1; clone size: .; CDR3 protein: CASLRGRRNQPQHF; CDR3 DNA: TGTGCCAGCCTCAGGGGGCGAAGAAATCAGCCCCAGCATTTT
J gene: TRBJ1-2; V gene: TRBV30; D gene: .; clone size: .; CDR3 protein: CAWHPMPGANYGYTF; CDR3 DNA: TGTGCCTGGCATCCTATGCCGGGAGCTAACTATGGCTACACCTTC
J gene: TRBJ2-1; V gene: TRBV28; D gene: .; clone size: .; CDR3 protein: CASGWRNEQFF; CDR3 DNA: TGTGCCAGCGGTTGGAGAAATGAGCAGTTCTTC
J gene: TRBJ2-3; V gene: TRBV29-1; D gene: TRBD2; clone size: few; CDR3 protein: CSVDRGSSTSGFADTQYF; CDR3 DNA: TGCAGCGTTGATCGCGGGAGCTCAACCTCCGGGTTCGCAGATACGCAGTATTTT
J gene: TRBJ2-3; V gene: TRBV18; D gene: TRBD2; clone size: many; CDR3 protein: CASSLGLDTDTQYF; CDR3 DNA: TGTGCCAGCTCACTGGGACTAGACACAGATACGCAGTATTTT
J gene: TRBJ2-3; V gene: TRBV7-9; D gene: .; clone size: .; CDR3 protein: CASSLNGDTQYF; CDR3 DNA: TGTGCCAGCAGCCTAAACGGGGATACGCAGTATTTT
J gene: TRBJ1-4; V gene: TRBV27; D gene: TRBD1; clone size: .; CDR3 protein: CASSLGQGVEKLFF; CDR3 DNA: TGTGCCAGCAGTTTGGGACAGGGGGTGGAAAAACTGTTTTTT
J gene: TRBJ2-1; V gene: TRBV9; D gene: TRBD2; clone size: few; CDR3 protein: CASSTQDLAGEQFF; CDR3 DNA: TGTGCCAGCAGCACGCAGGACCTAGCGGGGGAGCAGTTCTTC
J gene: TRBJ2-5; V gene: TRBV24-1; D gene: .; clone size: .; CDR3 protein: CATSATGRGKETQYF; CDR3 DNA: TGTGCCACCAGTGCAACAGGGCGGGGGAAAGAGACCCAGTACTTC
J gene: TRBJ2-2; V gene: TRBV7-2; D gene: TRBD2; clone size: once; CDR3 protein: CASSLRAGGGTGELFF; CDR3 DNA: TGTGCCAGCAGCTTAAGGGCCGGGGGGGGCACCGGGGAGCTGTTTTTT
J gene: TRBJ1-5; V gene: TRBV5-5; D gene: TRBD1; clone size: few; CDR3 protein: CASSSGTEIFSNQPQHF; CDR3 DNA: TGTGCCAGCAGCTCCGGGACAGAGATTTTTAGCAATCAGCCCCAGCATTTT
J gene: TRBJ1-2; V gene: TRBV7-2; D gene: .; clone size: once; CDR3 protein: CASSLAEPREDGYTF; CDR3 DNA: TGTGCCAGCAGCTTAGCGGAGCCCCGAGAGGATGGCTACACCTTC
J gene: TRBJ2-7; V gene: TRBV28; D gene: .; clone size: .; CDR3 protein: CASSRRGGGHYEQYF; CDR3 DNA: TGTGCCAGCAGTAGGAGGGGAGGCGGACACTACGAGCAGTACTTC
J gene: TRBJ1-1; V gene: TRBV5-1; D gene: .; clone size: .; CDR3 protein: CASSLMAGTEAFF; CDR3 DNA: TGCGCCAGCAGCTTGATGGCAGGCACTGAAGCTTTCTTT
J gene: TRBJ2-7; V gene: TRBV27; D gene: .; clone size: .; CDR3 protein: CASSPNRAGYEQYF; CDR3 DNA: TGTGCCAGCTCCCCCAACAGGGCAGGGTACGAGCAGTACTTC
J gene: TRBJ2-1; V gene: TRBV9; D gene: TRBD2; clone size: .; CDR3 protein: CPRRGGGGRPYNEQFF; CDR3 DNA: TGTCCCCGCCGCGGGGGGGGCGGGCGGCCCTACAATGAGCAGTTCTTC
J gene: TRBJ1-5; V gene: TRBV28; D gene: .; clone size: .; CDR3 protein: CASSLRRDDQPQHF; CDR3 DNA: TGTGCCAGCAGTTTAAGACGGGATGATCAGCCCCAGCATTTT
J gene: TRBJ2-5; V gene: TRBV4-1; D gene: TRBD2; clone size: .; CDR3 protein: CASSQELGLAGFQETQYF; CDR3 DNA: TGCGCCAGCAGCCAAGAGTTAGGACTAGCGGGTTTCCAAGAGACCCAGTACTTC
J gene: TRBJ1-2; V gene: TRBV28; D gene: .; clone size: .; CDR3 protein: CASRPPLRGYTF; CDR3 DNA: TGTGCCAGCAGGCCCCCCCTTCGGGGCTACACCTTC
J gene: TRBJ2-1; V gene: TRBV7-2; D gene: TRBD2; clone size: .; CDR3 protein: CASSSGTSGSLSYNEQFF; CDR3 DNA: TGTGCCAGCAGCTCAGGGACTAGCGGGAGTCTCTCCTACAATGAGCAGTTCTTC
J gene: TRBJ1-2; V gene: TRBV25-1; D gene: TRBD1; clone size: .; CDR3 protein: CASSGQGVDGYTF; CDR3 DNA: TGTGCCAGCAGTGGGCAGGGGGTAGATGGCTACACCTTC
J gene: TRBJ2-7; V gene: TRBV3-1/TRBV3-2; D gene: .; clone size: .; CDR3 protein: CASSQQLATYEQYF; CDR3 DNA: TGTGCCAGCAGCCAGCAACTAGCCACCTACGAGCAGTACTTC
J gene: TRBJ1-1; V gene: TRBV9; D gene: .; clone size: .; CDR3 protein: CASKAEPMNTEAFF; CDR3 DNA: TGTGCCAGCAAGGCGGAGCCCATGAACACTGAAGCTTTCTTT
J gene: TRBJ2-7; V gene: TRBV3-1/TRBV3-2; D gene: TRBD2; clone size: .; CDR3 protein: CASSQDIAGRYYEQYF; CDR3 DNA: TGTGCCAGCAGCCAAGATATAGCGGGACGCTACTACGAGCAGTACTTC
J gene: TRBJ2-1; V gene: TRBV7-3; D gene: TRBD1; clone size: once; CDR3 protein: CASSPVGTGSNEQFF; CDR3 DNA: TGTGCCAGCAGCCCGGTCGGGACAGGGAGCAATGAGCAGTTCTTC
J gene: TRBJ1-1; V gene: TRBV7-3; D gene: .; clone size: .; CDR3 protein: CASSAHGLMNTEAFF; CDR3 DNA: TGTGCCAGCAGCGCCCATGGCCTCATGAACACTGAAGCTTTCTTT
J gene: TRBJ2-2; V gene: TRBV28; D gene: TRBD1; clone size: .; CDR3 protein: CASRRGQGSTGELFF; CDR3 DNA: TGTGCCAGCAGGAGGGGACAGGGTAGTACCGGGGAGCTGTTTTTT
J gene: TRBJ1-2; V gene: TRBV28; D gene: .; clone size: once; CDR3 protein: CASSSQLGYTF; CDR3 DNA: TGTGCCAGCAGTTCACAGCTTGGCTACACCTTC
J gene: TRBJ2-1; V gene: TRBV5-8; D gene: .; clone size: .; CDR3 protein: CASTIGSSAGYNEQFF; CDR3 DNA: TGTGCCAGCACCATTGGGTCATCAGCGGGCTACAATGAGCAGTTCTTC
J gene: TRBJ1-1; V gene: TRBV5-1; D gene: .; clone size: .; CDR3 protein: CASSLGQGMNTEAFF; CDR3 DNA: TGCGCCAGCAGCTTGGGGCAGGGCATGAACACTGAAGCTTTCTTT
J gene: TRBJ1-5; V gene: TRBV19; D gene: TRBD1; clone size: .; CDR3 protein: CASSIGGTGLQPQHF; CDR3 DNA: TGTGCCAGTAGTATAGGGGGGACAGGGCTCCAGCCCCAGCATTTT